This T cell receptor beta chain was documented in a study of glioma-infiltrating T cells. Amplification of TCR alpha and beta CDR3 regions from RNA used iRepertoire nested multiplex PCR. One-step reverse transcription and amplification started from around 100-400 ng of tissue mRNA or PBMC total RNA. One entry per CDR3 protein results from TCRdb running MiXCR on the multiplex PCR reads. The data contain approximately 40,000 distinct CDR3 sequences, more than 20% of them seen just once; the ten biggest clones take up roughly 6.1%. Points from the study as a whole: Gliomas, especially low-grade, showed above-expected tissue-blood divergence; non-neoplastic patients showed below.

This clonotype was recorded a few times. Its antigen is currently unknown. Unmatched junction bases numbered 7, after V lost 6 bases and J lost 5 bases. The CDR3 loop spans 15 amino acids. Germline V CDR1 and CDR2: KGHSH, LQKENI. Sequencing was carried out using glioma tissue, nonneoplastic brain tissue, or PBMCs (not recorded which). The rearrangement joins TRBV18 to TRBJ2-1, with 10 positions matching TRBD2. This receptor was taken from a human donor with low-grade glioma or glioblastoma, undergoing nonglioma brain surgery, or in good health (not recorded which). For the CDR3, the DNA is TGTGCCAGCTCCCTCAGCGGGGGGGCGGACAATGAGCAGTTCTTC. Protein product: CASSLSGGADNEQFF.